This T cell receptor (beta chain) stems from a study of T cell responses to AZD1222 COVID-19 vaccine. The CDR3 length is 15 residues. V lost 2 bases to trimming and J lost 0 bases, with 11 bases between them. Germline values: CDR1 MDHEN, CDR2 SYDVKM. In regard to this clone: Its target is not known.

Study results and limitations: Clonal diversity was possibly underestimated, and the donors were mostly white British, with more females. Only six or seven AZD1222 recipients tested seropositive at baseline.

Using immunoSEQ multiplex PCR, the repertoire was profiled, and TCRdb retains in-frame clones only, with some absent. The sample has 84,000 or so clones, 88% seen once. This clonotype was sampled from an adult in good health. This chain links TRBV28 with TRBJ2-7; perhaps TRBD1 as D (5 bases). Sequencing used peripheral blood, obtained on day 0 of AZD1222 vaccination. The CDR3 region has the DNA TGTGCCAGCAGTTTAATAAGACAGAACTCCTACGAGCAGTACTTC. This codes for CASSLIRQNSYEQYF.